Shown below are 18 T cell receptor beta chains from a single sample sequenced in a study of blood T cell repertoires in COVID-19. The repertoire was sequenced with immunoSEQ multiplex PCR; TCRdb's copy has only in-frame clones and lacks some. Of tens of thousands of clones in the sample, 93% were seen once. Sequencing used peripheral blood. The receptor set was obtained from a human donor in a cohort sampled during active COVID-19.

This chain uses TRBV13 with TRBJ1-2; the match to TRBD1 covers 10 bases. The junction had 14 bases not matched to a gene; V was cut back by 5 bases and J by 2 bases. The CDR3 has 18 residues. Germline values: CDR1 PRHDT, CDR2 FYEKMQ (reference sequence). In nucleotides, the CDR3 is TGTGCCAGCAGCCCGACGGGGACAGGGGTCGAGACCAACTATGGCTACACCTTC. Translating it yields CASSPTGTGVETNYGYTF.

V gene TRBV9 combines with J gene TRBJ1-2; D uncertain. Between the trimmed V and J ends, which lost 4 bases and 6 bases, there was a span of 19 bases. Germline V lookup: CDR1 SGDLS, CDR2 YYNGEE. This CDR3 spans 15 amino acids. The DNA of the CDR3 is TGTGCCAGCAGCATTCCGGGAGTCACGAGGCATGGCTACACCTTC. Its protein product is CASSIPGVTRHGYTF.

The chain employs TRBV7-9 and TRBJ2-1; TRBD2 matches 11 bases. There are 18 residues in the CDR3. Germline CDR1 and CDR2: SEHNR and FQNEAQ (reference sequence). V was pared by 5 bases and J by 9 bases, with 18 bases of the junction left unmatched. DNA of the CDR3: TGTGCCAGCAGCACCGGACTAGCGGGCACGGGCAACAATGGTGAGCAGTTCTTC. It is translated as CASSTGLAGTGNNGEQFF.

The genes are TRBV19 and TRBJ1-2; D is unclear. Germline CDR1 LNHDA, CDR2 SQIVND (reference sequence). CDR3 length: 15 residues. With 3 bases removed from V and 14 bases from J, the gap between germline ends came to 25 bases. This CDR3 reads CASSINPARLVRWTF. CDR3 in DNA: TGTGCCAGTAGTATCAATCCAGCCAGACTAGTTCGTTGGACCTTC.

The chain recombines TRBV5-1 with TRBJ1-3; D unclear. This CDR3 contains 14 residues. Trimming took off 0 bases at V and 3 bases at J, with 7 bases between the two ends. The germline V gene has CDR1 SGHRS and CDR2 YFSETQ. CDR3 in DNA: TGCGCCAGCAGCTTGGCGTCAGGTGGAAACACCATATATTTT. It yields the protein CASSLASGGNTIYF.

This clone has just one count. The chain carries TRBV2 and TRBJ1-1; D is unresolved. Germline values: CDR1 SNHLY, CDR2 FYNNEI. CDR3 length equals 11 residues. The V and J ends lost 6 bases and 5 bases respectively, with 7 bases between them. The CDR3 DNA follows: TGTGCCAGCAGGTTGTATACTGAAGCTTTCTTT. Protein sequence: CASRLYTEAFF. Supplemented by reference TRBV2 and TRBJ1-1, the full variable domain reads EPEVTQTPSHQVTQMGQEVILRCVPISNHLYFYWYRQILGQKVEFLVSFYNNEISEKSEIFDDQFSVERPDGSNFTLKIRSTKLEDSAMYFCASRLYTEAFFGQGTRLTVV.

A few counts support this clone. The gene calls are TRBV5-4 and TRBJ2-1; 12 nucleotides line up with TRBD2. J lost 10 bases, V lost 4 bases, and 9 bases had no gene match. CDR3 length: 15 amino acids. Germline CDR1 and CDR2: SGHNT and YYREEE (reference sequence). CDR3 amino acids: CASSPLAGGQMEQFF. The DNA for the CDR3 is TGTGCCAGCAGCCCTCTAGCGGGGGGGCAGATGGAGCAGTTCTTC.

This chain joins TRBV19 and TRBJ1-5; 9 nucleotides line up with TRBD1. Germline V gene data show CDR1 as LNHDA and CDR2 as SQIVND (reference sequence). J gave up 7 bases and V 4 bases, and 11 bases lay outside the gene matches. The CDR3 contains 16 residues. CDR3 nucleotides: TGTGCCAGTAGTACCACCGGACAGGGGAGGAGGCAGCCCCAGCATTTT. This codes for CASSTTGQGRRQPQHF.

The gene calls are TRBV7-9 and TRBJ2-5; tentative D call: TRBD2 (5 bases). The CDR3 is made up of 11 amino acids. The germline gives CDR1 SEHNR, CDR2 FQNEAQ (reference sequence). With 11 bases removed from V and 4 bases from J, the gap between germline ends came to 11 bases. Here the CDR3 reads CAGRGLETQYF. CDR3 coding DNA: TGTGCCGGCCGCGGGCTAGAGACCCAGTACTTC.

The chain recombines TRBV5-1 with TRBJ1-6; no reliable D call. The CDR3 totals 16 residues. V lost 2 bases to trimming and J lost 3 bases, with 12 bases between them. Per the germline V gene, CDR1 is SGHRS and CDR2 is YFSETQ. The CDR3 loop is CASSFGGSFYNSPLHF. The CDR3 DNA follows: TGCGCCAGCAGCTTTGGTGGGAGCTTCTATAATTCACCCCTCCACTTT.

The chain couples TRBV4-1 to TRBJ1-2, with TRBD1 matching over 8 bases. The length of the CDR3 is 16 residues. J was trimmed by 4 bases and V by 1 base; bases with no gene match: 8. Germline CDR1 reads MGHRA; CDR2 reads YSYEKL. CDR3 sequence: CASSQAPGTGPYGYTF. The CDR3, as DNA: TGCGCCAGCAGCCAAGCCCCCGGGACAGGACCCTATGGCTACACCTTC.

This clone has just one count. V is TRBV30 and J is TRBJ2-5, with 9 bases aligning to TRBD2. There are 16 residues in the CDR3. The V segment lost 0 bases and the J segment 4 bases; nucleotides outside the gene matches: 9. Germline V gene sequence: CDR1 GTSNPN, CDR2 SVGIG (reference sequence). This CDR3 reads CAWSVLSVAGVETQYF. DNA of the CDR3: TGTGCCTGGAGTGTACTTTCCGTAGCGGGAGTAGAGACCCAGTACTTC. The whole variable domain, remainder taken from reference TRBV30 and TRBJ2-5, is SQTIHQWPATLVQPVGSPLSLECTVEGTSNPNLYWYRQAAGRGLQLLFYSVGIGQISSEVPQNLSASRPQDRQFILSSKKLLLSDSGFYLCAWSVLSVAGVETQYFGPGTRLLVL.

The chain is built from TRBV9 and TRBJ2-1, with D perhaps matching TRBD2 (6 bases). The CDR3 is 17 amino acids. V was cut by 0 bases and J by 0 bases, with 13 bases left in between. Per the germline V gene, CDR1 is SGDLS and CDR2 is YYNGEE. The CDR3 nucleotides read TGTGCCAGCAGCGTAGAGGGAGGCGGGGTCTCCTACAATGAGCAGTTCTTC. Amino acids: CASSVEGGGVSYNEQFF.

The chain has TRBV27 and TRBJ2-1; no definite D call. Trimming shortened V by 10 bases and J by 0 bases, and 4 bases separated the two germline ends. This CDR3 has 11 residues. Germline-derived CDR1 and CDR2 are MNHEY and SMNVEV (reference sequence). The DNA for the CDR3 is TGTGCCACGAGCTCCTACAATGAGCAGTTCTTC. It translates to CATSSYNEQFF.

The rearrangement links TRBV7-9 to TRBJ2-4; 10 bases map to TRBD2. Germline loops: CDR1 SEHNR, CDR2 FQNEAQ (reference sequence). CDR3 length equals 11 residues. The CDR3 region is CASGRDDIQYF. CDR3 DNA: TGTGCAAGCGGGAGGGATGACATTCAGTACTTC.

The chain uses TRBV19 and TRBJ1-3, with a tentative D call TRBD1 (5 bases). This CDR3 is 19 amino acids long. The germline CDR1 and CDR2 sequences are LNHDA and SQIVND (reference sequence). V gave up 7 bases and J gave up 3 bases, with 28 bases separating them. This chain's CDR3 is CASNPGGVLRGVRGNTIYF. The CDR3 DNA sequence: TGTGCCAGTAACCCTGGAGGGGTGCTGAGAGGAGTTCGTGGAAACACCATATATTTT.

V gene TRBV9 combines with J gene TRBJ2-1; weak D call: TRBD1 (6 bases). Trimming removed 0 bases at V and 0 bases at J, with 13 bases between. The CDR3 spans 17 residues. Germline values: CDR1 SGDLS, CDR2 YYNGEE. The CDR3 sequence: CASSVVGHPSSYNEQFF. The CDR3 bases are TGTGCCAGCAGCGTAGTGGGACACCCGAGCTCCTACAATGAGCAGTTCTTC.

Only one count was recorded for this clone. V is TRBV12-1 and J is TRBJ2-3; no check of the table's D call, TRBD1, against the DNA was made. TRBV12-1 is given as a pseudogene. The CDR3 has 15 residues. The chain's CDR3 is CASSFKGGGTDTQYF. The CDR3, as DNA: TGTGCCAGCAGCTTTAAAGGGGGTGGGACCGATACGCAGTATTTT.